The 15 T cell receptor beta chains listed next were all sequenced from one sample in a study of technical replicates of blood from several donors. Measured with immunoSEQ multiplex PCR; TCRdb has only the in-frame clones, and not every one. In the table there are around 92,000 clones, approximately 96% of which are singletons. Source material: T cells isolated from PBMCs. The receptors here all came from a human donor in good health.

CDR3 protein: CASSTRPLGVQYGYTF. In DNA form, the CDR3 reads TGTGCCAGTAGTACCCGACCTTTAGGAGTCCAGTATGGCTACACCTTC. V is TRBV19 and J is TRBJ1-2; D remains unclear. Germline V CDR1 and CDR2: LNHDA, SQIVND (reference sequence). The length of the CDR3 is 16 residues. Trimming took 4 bases from V and 5 from J, leaving 20 bases between them.

The chain couples TRBV5-6 to TRBJ1-5, with D possibly being TRBD1 (5 bases). The CDR3 loop spans 14 amino acids. Germline V lookup: CDR1 SGHDT, CDR2 YYEEEE. V was pared by 4 bases and J by 0 bases, with 8 bases between. The CDR3 DNA is TGTGCCAGCAGCCGGGGGGATAGCAATCAGCCCCAGCATTTT. The encoded protein is CASSRGDSNQPQHF.

This chain joins TRBV10-3 and TRBJ1-6; 7 nucleotides align to TRBD1. The CDR3 is made up of 16 amino acids. CDR1 and CDR2 (germline): ENHRY, SYGVKD. V was clipped by 0 bases and J by 4 bases; unmatched bases: 3. The CDR3, as DNA: TGTGCCATCAGTGAGTCAGGGGGCATATATAATTCACCCCTCCACTTT. Translating gives CAISESGGIYNSPLHF.

The rearrangement uses TRBV19 and TRBJ2-4; 7 positions match TRBD1. There are 15 residues in the CDR3. V lost 5 bases, J lost 0 bases, and 4 bases stayed unmatched. CDR1 is LNHDA and CDR2 is SQIVND in the germline V gene (reference sequence). Here the CDR3 DNA reads TGTGCCAGTAGTTACGGACAGGTAGCCAAAAACATTCAGTACTTC. Translating it yields CASSYGQVAKNIQYF.

The chain combines TRBV7-9 with TRBJ2-7; 8 bases line up with TRBD2. V lost 5 bases and J lost 0; bases outside the gene matches: 6. CDR1 and CDR2 (germline): SEHNR, FQNEAQ (reference sequence). The CDR3 spans 15 residues. In DNA form, the CDR3 reads TGTGCCAGCAGCCCTAGCGGGTTCGTCTCCTACGAGCAGTACTTC. It yields the protein CASSPSGFVSYEQYF.

The rearrangement joins TRBV11-2 to TRBJ1-3, with TRBD1 matching over 9 bases. CDR3 length equals 15 residues. The junction had 8 bases not matched to a gene; V was cut back by 6 bases and J by 5 bases. The germline CDR1 and CDR2 sequences are SGHAT and FQNNGV. The CDR3 DNA reads as TGTGCCAGCAGACCTATGGACAGGGGAAGAAACACCATATATTTT. This translates into CASRPMDRGRNTIYF.

The genes are TRBV7-3 and TRBJ2-5, with 8 positions matching TRBD1. CDR3 length equals 15 residues. In germline, CDR1 is SGHTA, CDR2 FQGTGA. V lost 1 base and J lost 6; bases outside the gene matches: 7. In DNA, the CDR3 is TGTGCCAGCAGCTTAAACGCCGGACAGGGACAGACCCAGTACTTC. It encodes CASSLNAGQGQTQYF.

In nucleotides, the CDR3 is TGTGCCAGCAGTTTATTGCCGGTCATCGGGGAGCTGTTTTTT. Translation: CASSLLPVIGELFF. The rearrangement links TRBV27 to TRBJ2-2; D is undetermined. V was shortened by 1 base and J by 7 bases, with 10 bases between the two germline ends. The CDR3 extends over 14 amino acids. Germline lookup yields CDR1 MNHEY and CDR2 SMNVEV (reference sequence).

The chain recombines TRBV4-1 with TRBJ2-1, with 9 bases aligning to TRBD2. This CDR3 comprises 16 residues. Per the germline V gene, CDR1 is MGHRA and CDR2 is YSYEKL. The V and J ends lost 4 bases and 10 bases, in that order; junction bases with no gene match: 14. The DNA of the CDR3 is TGCGCCAGCAGCCCGCCTTCCAGCGGGGGGCGGATCGAGCAGTTCTTC. It is translated as CASSPPSSGGRIEQFF.

The rearrangement joins TRBV27 to TRBJ2-7; TRBD2 might be the D (5 bases). The CDR3 spans 16 residues. Germline CDR1 reads MNHEY; CDR2 reads SMNVEV (reference sequence). V dropped 4 bases and J dropped 0 bases, with 16 bases sitting between them. The CDR3 sequence: CASSSATFGGSYEQYF. The CDR3 bases are TGTGCCAGCAGTTCCGCGACGTTCGGAGGCTCCTACGAGCAGTACTTC.

The chain combines TRBV7-9 with TRBJ1-3; tentatively, D is TRBD1 (6 bases). The CDR3 has 15 amino acids. V lost 5 bases and J lost 4, with 15 bases in between. In germline, CDR1 is SEHNR, CDR2 FQNEAQ (reference sequence). This chain's CDR3 is CASSPATGPGNTIYF. The DNA of the CDR3 is TGTGCCAGCAGCCCGGCCACAGGGCCCGGAAACACCATATATTTT.

V is TRBV2 and J is TRBJ1-6; TRBD1 agrees at 10 bases. Germline V gene data show CDR1 as SNHLY and CDR2 as FYNNEI. Trimming at V came to 4 bases and at J to 10 bases, leaving 13 bases not matched to a gene. The CDR3 runs to 17 residues. CDR3 DNA sequence: TGTGCCAGCAGTGCAGGCTGGATGACAGGGGGCGAATCACCCCTCCACTTT. Protein sequence: CASSAGWMTGGESPLHF.

The chain is built from TRBV4-2 and TRBJ1-1; TRBD1 might be the D (6 bases). Germline V CDR1 and CDR2: LGHNA, YNFKEQ. The CDR3 length is 14 residues. V was shortened by 3 bases and J by 4 bases, with 12 bases between the two germline ends. CDR3 in DNA: TGTGCCAGCAGCCAGGACAGTTTGGTCACTGAAGCTTTCTTT. It specifies CASSQDSLVTEAFF.

The V gene is TRBV9, the J gene TRBJ1-1; D might be TRBD1 (5 bases). V dropped 3 bases and J dropped 7 bases, with 13 bases sitting between them. The CDR3 runs to 13 residues. Germline assignment: CDR1 SGDLS and CDR2 YYNGEE. The CDR3 coding sequence is TGTGCCAGCAGCGCAAGGGGTGTCGGTGAAGCTTTCTTT. The encoded protein is CASSARGVGEAFF.

The chain carries TRBV14 and TRBJ2-7; D perhaps matches TRBD2 (6 bases). The CDR3 consists of 15 residues. CDR1 and CDR2 from the germline V gene are SGHDN and FVKESK. V lost 9 bases and J 2 bases, leaving 20 bases between the germline ends. CDR3 sequence reads: CASSLGSGFTYEQYF. The CDR3 nucleotides read TGTGCCAGTAGTCTGGGGAGCGGGTTTACCTACGAGCAGTACTTC.